This T cell receptor (beta chain) was sequenced for a study of response to subunit inactivated influenza vaccine. Study-wide results and limits: The authors suggested that few new T cells are recruited per seasonal influenza vaccination.

MiXCR, applied by TCRdb to the RT-PCR reads, yields one record per CDR3 protein. The table records over 150,000 distinct CDR3 sequences, 9.5% to 12% of them present only once. Germline CDR1 reads LGHNA; CDR2 reads YNFKEQ. The CDR3 covers 16 residues. Deletions cut 1 base from V and 1 base from J, with 12 bases between. This clonotype came up many times. The antigen is unknown. The chain combines TRBV4-2 with TRBJ2-3, with a tentative D call TRBD2 (5 bases). This receptor was obtained from a man aged 50 to 75 who received an inactivated influenza vaccine. This specimen was CD8+ T cells sorted from PBMCs, taken around 25 months after vaccination. The CDR3 here is CASSQGVWRGTDTQYF. CDR3 bases: TGTGCCAGCAGCCAAGGGGTGTGGCGGGGCACAGATACGCAGTATTTT.